Sequencing of this TCR beta chain was carried out in a study of OX40 agonist ivuxolimab in advanced cancers. Whole-study context: Participants could have had prior anti-PD-1, anti-PD-L1 or anti-CTLA-4 therapy, and roughly 39% had some. Notes on the study in general: Blood T cells, both CD4+ and CD8+, expanded clonally by week 6 at 0.1 to 3.0 mg/kg. On average, a greater number of expanded clones characterised CD8+ T cells relative to CD4+.

Method: immunoSEQ multiplex PCR; TCRdb's copy keeps in-frame clones and lacks some. Counted here are about 61,000 clones, over 80% occurring once; the ten biggest clones make up around 25%. Per germline, CDR1 SGHNT and CDR2 YYREEE (reference sequence). The CDR3 totals 16 residues. V lost 0 bases to trimming and J lost 2 bases, with 12 bases between them. Details on this clone: Antigen specificity is unknown.

Patients with a history of autoimmune disease or on systemic immunosuppression were excluded. The material sequenced was CD4+ or CD8+ T cells sorted from blood, taken in a trial of the OX40 agonist ivuxolimab. The chain recombines TRBV5-4 with TRBJ1-3; maybe TRBD1 (5 bases). The receptor comes from an adult with an advanced solid tumor such as melanoma, head and neck, liver or kidney cancer. CDR3 region: CASSLGSGTPGNTIYF. The CDR3 region has the DNA TGTGCCAGCAGCTTGGGATCGGGGACCCCTGGAAACACCATATATTTT.